This TCR beta chain was identified in a study of shared clonotypes between healthy human individuals. Study at large: Per-donor plates numbered three CD4 naive, three CD4 memory, two CD8 naive and one CD8 memory.

General study results and limits: Sampling was confined to blood; repertoires within tissues likely differ. Sharing across four donors was seen in about 5% of naive CD4 clonotypes.

A word on this clone: Its antigen remains unknown.

The test was conducted at deep level. Measured with immunoSEQ multiplex PCR; TCRdb has only the in-frame clones, and not every one. The sample consists of 2 million or so clones, about 94% of them appearing once. As defined, naive CD8 cells were CD45RO-negative and positively selected for CCR7, with terminally differentiated effector memory CD45RA+ cells excluded. Sequencing input: naive CD8+ T cells sorted from blood. The TCR was taken from a man between 18 and 29 years old in good health.

The DNA of the CDR3 is TGTGCCAGCAGCCCGGGGACAGGGCCCTATGGCTACACCTTC. It translates to CASSPGTGPYGYTF. The genes are TRBV5-8 and TRBJ1-2; 9 bases are a match to TRBD1. This CDR3 is 14 amino acids long. CDR1 is SGHTS and CDR2 is YDEGEE in the germline V gene. The V segment lost 4 bases and the J segment 4 bases; nucleotides outside the gene matches: 5.